This entry lists 2 T cell receptor beta chains sequenced from one sample in a study of blood T cell repertoires in COVID-19. Libraries were prepared by immunoSEQ multiplex PCR; TCRdb keeps only in-frame clonotypes and omits some of them. This table holds roughly 120,000 clones, less than 85% found once. The sample consisted of peripheral blood. These receptors came from a man in his fifties with acute or convalescent COVID-19.

The chain has TRBV9 and TRBJ1-1; 8 nucleotides agree with TRBD1. This CDR3 is built from 15 residues. Trimming took 4 bases from V and 1 from J; bases not matched to a gene: 6. Looked up from germline, CDR1 is SGDLS and CDR2 is YYNGEE. For the CDR3, the DNA is TGTGCCAGCAGCACCCAAGGACAGGGGAACACTGAAGCTTTCTTT. Translation gives CASSTQGQGNTEAFF.

This chain links TRBV5-4 with TRBJ2-2, with 7 bases matching TRBD1. The V gene's germline CDR1 is SGHNT and CDR2 YYREEE (reference sequence). This CDR3 has 16 residues. V was pared by 3 bases and J by 3 bases, with 8 bases of the junction left unmatched. CDR3 protein: CASSWRTGADTGELFF. The DNA for the CDR3 is TGTGCCAGCAGCTGGAGGACAGGCGCGGACACCGGGGAGCTGTTTTTT.